Below, 27 T cell receptor beta chains from the same sample are listed, as sequenced in a study of T cell responses to AZD1222 COVID-19 vaccine. The data were produced by immunoSEQ multiplex PCR, yet TCRdb's version contains in-frame clones alone and is incomplete. The sample records roughly 150,000 clones, approximately 90% being singletons. Sequenced material: peripheral blood, taken 28 days after the second AZD1222 dose. The receptors were sampled from an adult who received the AZD1222 COVID-19 vaccine.

This chain links TRBV18 with TRBJ2-1; D is possibly TRBD1 or TRBD2 (5 bases each). From germline, CDR1 is KGHSH and CDR2 LQKENI. The CDR3 length is 14 residues. Between the trimmed V and J ends, which lost 3 bases and 4 bases, there was a span of 10 bases. The CDR3 coding sequence is TGTGCCAGCTCACCGTGGGACCAGTACAATGAGCAGTTCTTC. Amino acids: CASSPWDQYNEQFF.

The chain has TRBV7-8 and TRBJ1-4; maybe TRBD1 (5 bases). With 5 bases removed from V and 2 bases from J, the gap between germline ends came to 9 bases. Per germline, CDR1 SGHVS and CDR2 FQNEAQ. There are 14 residues in the CDR3. The CDR3 protein is CASSRRDTNEKLFF. The CDR3 DNA reads as TGTGCCAGCAGCCGCAGGGATACTAATGAAAAACTGTTTTTT. Variable domain in full (rest from reference TRBV7-8 and TRBJ1-4): GAGVSQSPRYKVAKRGQDVALRCDPISGHVSLFWYQQALGQGPEFLTYFQNEAQLDKSGLPSDRFFAERPEGSVSTLKIQRTQQEDSAVYLCASSRRDTNEKLFFGSGTQLSVL.

The V and J genes are TRBV27 and TRBJ1-3, with unresolved D. The ends were cut back, 5 bases at V and 0 bases at J, with 11 bases in the middle. Germline V gene sequence: CDR1 MNHEY, CDR2 SMNVEV (reference sequence). This CDR3 spans 15 amino acids. CDR3 region: CASSPSTYSGNTIYF. The CDR3 bases are TGTGCCAGCAGTCCCTCAACCTACTCTGGAAACACCATATATTTT.

The chain joins TRBV7-3 to TRBJ1-1, with D hard to call. CDR1 is SGHTA and CDR2 is FQGTGA in the germline V gene. The V end lost 6 bases, the J end lost 6 bases, and 17 bases lay between the germline ends. There are 14 residues in the CDR3. CDR3 loop: CASSSMGTGAEAFF. The CDR3 DNA follows: TGTGCCAGCAGTTCGATGGGTACGGGTGCTGAAGCTTTCTTT.

This chain links TRBV5-1 with TRBJ2-3; D call uncertain. The CDR3 is made up of 14 amino acids. V dropped 0 bases and J dropped 1 base, with 6 bases sitting between them. Germline-derived CDR1 and CDR2 are SGHRS and YFSETQ. CDR3 residues: CASSLADRTDTQYF. The CDR3 nucleotides are TGCGCCAGCAGCTTGGCGGACCGCACAGATACGCAGTATTTT.

CDR3 region: CASSSGPDNEQFF. CDR3 bases: TGTGCCAGTAGTAGCGGGCCGGACAATGAGCAGTTCTTC. This chain connects TRBV19 to TRBJ2-1, with D possibly being TRBD2 (5 bases). V shed 4 bases and J shed 5 bases, with 9 bases lying between them. This CDR3 region has 13 residues. CDR1 and CDR2 from the germline V gene are LNHDA and SQIVND (reference sequence). The complete variable domain, with remaining parts taken from reference TRBV19 and TRBJ2-1, reads DGGITQSPKYLFRKEGQNVTLSCEQNLNHDAMYWYRQDPGQGLRLIYYSQIVNDFQKGDIAEGYSVSREKKESFPLTVTSAQKNPTAFYLCASSSGPDNEQFFGPGTRLTVL.

This sequence joins TRBV4-2 and TRBJ2-1; D may match TRBD1 or TRBD2 (5 bases each). Trimming removed 3 bases from V and 16 bases from J, with 25 bases in between. The CDR3 has 15 residues. Germline CDR1 LGHNA, CDR2 YNFKEQ. In nucleotides, the CDR3 is TGTGCCAGCAGCCAGGGCGTGTTGGTGGGACCAGTCGACTTCTTC. It yields the protein CASSQGVLVGPVDFF.

This clone has only one observation. This rearrangement joins TRBV30 to TRBJ1-1, with D maybe TRBD1 (5 bases). Germline-derived CDR1 and CDR2 are GTSNPN and SVGIG (reference sequence). The CDR3 is 10 amino acids. The V gene lost 8 bases and the J gene lost 11 bases, with 15 bases spanning the gap. CDR3 amino acids: CAGAEWRAFF. The CDR3 DNA reads TGTGCCGGGGCGGAATGGAGGGCTTTCTTT. The whole variable domain, remainder taken from reference TRBV30 and TRBJ1-1, is SQTIHQWPATLVQPVGSPLSLECTVEGTSNPNLYWYRQAAGRGLQLLFYSVGIGQISSEVPQNLSASRPQDRQFILSSKKLLLSDSGFYLCAGAEWRAFFGQGTRLTVV.

This clone was recorded once. The rearrangement links TRBV7-9 to TRBJ1-2, with 8 positions matching TRBD1. This CDR3 comprises 12 residues. Unmatched junction bases numbered 8, after V lost 5 bases and J lost 12 bases. CDR1 SEHNR and CDR2 FQNEAQ come from the germline V gene (reference sequence). DNA of the CDR3: TGTGCCAGCAGCCAGGGGGCAGCTCCCAACACCTTC. This encodes CASSQGAAPNTF.

The sample holds one count of this clone. The genes are TRBV3-1 (or the pseudogene TRBV3-2) and TRBJ2-1; no clear D gene. CDR3 length: 14 residues. The V and J ends lost 3 bases and 1 base respectively, with 7 bases between them. Per the germline V gene, CDR1 is LGHDT and CDR2 is YNNKEL (reference sequence). Here the CDR3 reads CASSHLGSYNEQFF. The CDR3 region has the DNA TGTGCCAGCAGCCACCTCGGGTCCTACAATGAGCAGTTCTTC.

The V call is TRBV4-3, the J call TRBJ2-2; 9 nucleotides align to TRBD1. Germline assignment: CDR1 LGHNA and CDR2 YSLEER. V lost 4 bases and J lost 7; bases outside the gene matches: 10. The CDR3 covers 16 residues. The CDR3 DNA reads TGCGCCAGCAGCCGAACCACAGGGGGCCATAACGGGGAGCTGTTTTTT. It yields the protein CASSRTTGGHNGELFF.

The genes are TRBV13 and TRBJ2-3, with a weak D call TRBD1 (5 bases). Germline loops: CDR1 PRHDT, CDR2 FYEKMQ (reference sequence). The CDR3 consists of 13 residues. V lost 8 bases and J lost 2, with 11 bases in between. CDR3 residues: CASGQGYTDTQYF. CDR3 nucleotides: TGTGCCAGCGGGCAGGGATACACAGATACGCAGTATTTT. The whole variable domain, filled in from reference TRBV13 and TRBJ2-3, reads AAGVIQSPRHLIKEKRETATLKCYPIPRHDTVYWYQQGPGQDPQFLISFYEKMQSDKGSIPDRFSAQQFSDYHSELNMSSLELGDSALYFCASGQGYTDTQYFGPGTRLTVL.

The rearrangement uses TRBV24-1 and TRBJ1-4; D may be TRBD1 (6 bases). Trimming cost V 10 bases and J 8 bases, with 13 bases left between them. Germline V lookup: CDR1 KGHDR, CDR2 SFDVKD. The CDR3 covers 12 residues. In nucleotides, the CDR3 is TGTGCCACGTCGGCAGGGGCGGAAAAACTGTTTTTT. As protein: CATSAGAEKLFF.

The genes are TRBV28 and TRBJ1-2; 8 bases align to TRBD1. This CDR3 is built from 16 residues. CDR1 MDHEN and CDR2 SYDVKM come from the germline V gene. Unmatched junction bases numbered 14, after V lost 7 bases and J lost 4 bases. CDR3 sequence reads: CASKPYRGADPYGYTF. The CDR3 DNA reads as TGTGCCAGCAAACCCTACAGGGGGGCAGACCCCTATGGCTACACCTTC.

In this sample, this clone turned up once. The chain employs TRBV2 and TRBJ2-1; 7 nucleotides align to TRBD1. The CDR3 contains 16 residues. J lost 4 bases, V lost 3 bases, and 9 bases had no gene match. Germline V gene sequence: CDR1 SNHLY, CDR2 FYNNEI. DNA for the CDR3: TGTGCCAGCAGTGAGACCTTGACAGGGAGTTACAATGAGCAGTTCTTC. Translation: CASSETLTGSYNEQFF.

V usage is TRBV28 and J usage is TRBJ1-5; perhaps TRBD1 as D (6 bases). Germline-derived CDR1 and CDR2 are MDHEN and SYDVKM. CDR3 length: 14 residues. Trimming took 7 bases from V and 7 from J, leaving 17 bases between them. The DNA for the CDR3 is TGTGCCAGCACGTCAGGTGGGGGCCAACAGCCCCAGCATTTT. Translating gives CASTSGGGQQPQHF.

The chain combines TRBV7-3 with TRBJ2-1, with D unclear. Germline assignment: CDR1 SGHTA and CDR2 FQGTGA. V lost 3 bases and J lost 8, with 11 bases in between. The CDR3 is 13 amino acids. CDR3 amino acids: CASSFGTEYEQFF. DNA of the CDR3: TGTGCCAGCAGCTTCGGAACGGAATATGAGCAGTTCTTC.

The rearrangement links TRBV10-2 to TRBJ1-6; no reliable D call. This CDR3 is 14 amino acids long. V was pared by 4 bases and J by 7 bases, with 11 bases between. Germline V gene data show CDR1 as WSHSY and CDR2 as SAAADI. CDR3 bases: TGCGCCAGCAGTGGTTCCAGGTTAAATTCACCCCTCCACTTT. Amino acids: CASSGSRLNSPLHF.

This chain joins TRBV10-3 and TRBJ1-2, with 9 positions matching TRBD1. Trimming removed 4 bases from V and 8 bases from J; junction bases left unmatched: 11. Germline-derived CDR1 and CDR2 are ENHRY and SYGVKD. The CDR3 has 15 residues. The CDR3 loop reads CAISGGGQGLRGYTF. For the CDR3, the DNA is TGTGCCATCAGTGGTGGGGGACAGGGACTCAGAGGCTACACCTTC.

The chain links TRBV11-2 to TRBJ2-2, with 7 bases matching TRBD1. The CDR3 has 14 residues. Germline loops: CDR1 SGHAT, CDR2 FQNNGV. Trimming removed 2 bases from V and 7 bases from J; junction bases left unmatched: 4. The CDR3 loop is CASSLRGRVGELFF. Here the CDR3 DNA reads TGTGCCAGCAGCTTAAGGGGGCGGGTCGGGGAGCTGTTTTTT.

This chain links TRBV21-1 with TRBJ2-3. TRBV21-1 counts as a pseudogene. The CDR3 covers 19 residues. DNA for the CDR3: TGTGCCAGCAGCAATGGGGTTGGGGGAGTTGGCTATAGCACAGATACGCAGTATTTT. Translated: CASSNGVGGVGYSTDTQYF.

The rearrangement links TRBV7-9 to TRBJ2-7; D is unresolved. Germline lookup yields CDR1 SEHNR and CDR2 FQNEAQ (reference sequence). CDR3 length equals 13 residues. The ends were cut back, 2 bases at V and 2 bases at J, with 7 bases in the middle. The CDR3 DNA is TGTGCCAGCAGCTTATCATCGCCCTACGAGCAGTACTTC. Protein product: CASSLSSPYEQYF.

J is TRBJ1-3 and V is TRBV18, with a weak D call TRBD1 (5 bases). Germline V CDR1 and CDR2: KGHSH, LQKENI. The V gene lost 6 bases and the J gene lost 0 bases, with 12 bases spanning the gap. The CDR3 spans 15 residues. CDR3 in DNA: TGTGCCAGCTCCTTGGGACCCACCTCTGGAAACACCATATATTTT. Translating gives CASSLGPTSGNTIYF.

The V call is TRBV7-2, the J call TRBJ1-2; D is uncertain. Deletions cut 8 bases from V and 2 bases from J, with 12 bases between. Germline-derived CDR1 and CDR2 are SGHTA and FQGNSA. The CDR3 totals 13 residues. The CDR3 DNA reads as TGTGCCAGCCACCTAGGGAACAACTATGGCTACACCTTC. It yields the protein CASHLGNNYGYTF.

The gene calls are TRBV7-2 and TRBJ1-1; tentative D call: TRBD1 (5 bases). Trimming shortened V by 1 base and J by 5 bases, and 14 bases separated the two germline ends. This CDR3 contains 15 residues. Germline values: CDR1 SGHTA, CDR2 FQGNSA. As DNA, the CDR3 is TGTGCCAGCAGCTTAGTGGGCGGGCGGGGGACTGAAGCTTTCTTT. It is translated as CASSLVGGRGTEAFF. The full variable domain, with the rest looked up from reference TRBV7-2 and TRBJ1-1, is GAGVSQSPSNKVTEKGKDVELRCDPISGHTALYWYRQSLGQGLEFLIYFQGNSAPDKSGLPSDRFSAERTGGSVSTLTIQRTQQEDSAVYLCASSLVGGRGTEAFFGQGTRLTVV.

This clone was observed a single time. V gene TRBV27 combines with J gene TRBJ1-1, with unresolved D. CDR1 MNHEY and CDR2 SMNVEV come from the germline V gene (reference sequence). V was pared by 5 bases and J by 5 bases, with 12 bases between. This CDR3 has 13 amino acids. DNA of the CDR3: TGTGCCAGCAGTGGCAGACGGGTGACTGAAGCTTTCTTT. It translates to CASSGRRVTEAFF.

CDR3 nucleotide sequence: TGTGCCAGCAGTCCTCAGGGGGAAGGAAATAATTCACCCCTCCACTTT. Translation gives CASSPQGEGNNSPLHF. This chain joins TRBV28 and TRBJ1-6, with 7 bases fitting TRBD1. Germline CDR1 is MDHEN and CDR2 is SYDVKM. The CDR3 sequence is 16 residues long. Trimming took 5 bases from V and 5 from J; bases not matched to a gene: 9.